This T cell receptor (beta chain) derives from a study of blood T cell repertoires in COVID-19. Background on the study: Samples taken during acute and convalescent COVID-19 were collected in the United States, Italy and Spain.

Repertoires were generated with immunoSEQ multiplex PCR, while TCRdb's copy carries only in-frame clones and drops some. The sample has about 170,000 clones, roughly 80% seen once. Material: peripheral blood. This clonotype was sampled from a woman aged 40 to 49 with COVID-19, enrolled during active disease.

CDR3 DNA: TGTGCCTGGTCCCAGGGATACACTGAAGCTTTCTTT. This translates into CAWSQGYTEAFF. The J gene is TRBJ1-1, the V gene TRBV30; a weak D match, TRBD1 (5 bases). The CDR3 has 12 residues. Per germline, CDR1 GTSNPN and CDR2 SVGIG (reference sequence). The ends were cut back, 5 bases at V and 3 bases at J, with 10 bases in the middle.